This T cell receptor (beta chain) was found in a study of blood T cells in healthy people across ages. Study results and limitations: Among T cells, TCR beta diversity per million cells dropped roughly linearly as age rose. Higher diversity, along with more naive CD4+ cells, distinguished long-lived donors from aged donors.

The authors ran a second PCR of 7 to 11 cycles using a sample-barcoded 5' primer and a J-beta primer mix. TCRdb processed the 5' RACE reads anew with MiXCR; each CDR3 protein has one entry. The table lists some 800,000 distinct CDR3 sequences, approximately 25% of them singletons. Germline V CDR1 and CDR2: ENHRY, SYGVKD. With 6 bases clipped from V and 2 bases from J, the junction kept 4 bases outside the gene matches. CDR3 length: 13 amino acids. Details on this clonotype: Antigen unknown.

These same records also appear under a second study, on T cells of mothers and their children. That source adds: Barcodes for each sample and 2-4 random nucleotides were added by the M1S primer used in the second PCR. The authors identified no persistent microchimeric T cell clones.

The chain is built from TRBV10-3 and TRBJ2-7, with 7 bases aligning to TRBD1. Specimen: blood. The clonotype was recovered from a boy aged 5-17 years in good health. CDR3 DNA: TGTGCCATCAGCTGGGACAGAACCTACGAGCAGTACTTC. It is translated as CAISWDRTYEQYF.